Listed below are T cell receptor beta chains from one sample, sequenced in a study of cytomegalovirus exposure and HLA in healthy donors. Generated by immunoSEQ multiplex PCR, the TCRdb table keeps only in-frame clones and is missing some. Of around 84,000 clones detected, less than 85% appear once; the ten largest clones hold 10% to 15%. Sample: PBMCs. These receptors were obtained from a human donor in good health. Each CDR3 is given with its conserved first and last residue. Each record gives: clone size, D gene, J gene, V gene, CDR3 protein, CDR3 DNA. The D gene is left open where the match is weak. Clone size appears in some rows only: once, few, many, or a class for an expanded clone.

>-|TRBD1|TRBJ1-1|TRBV19
CASSIDGRGLTEAFF
TGTGCCAGTAGTATAGATGGCAGGGGGCTGACTGAAGCTTTCTTT
>-|TRBD2|TRBJ2-7|TRBV14
CASSRRGRTSPYEQYF
TGTGCCAGCAGCCGACGTGGCAGGACTAGTCCATACGAGCAGTACTTC
>-|TRBD2|TRBJ2-3|TRBV7-2
CASSLLAGGWTDTQYF
TGTGCCAGCAGCCTACTAGCGGGGGGATGGACAGATACGCAGTATTTT
>-|TRBD2|TRBJ2-3|TRBV7-2
CASSLALIEAGGYKTDTQYF
TGTGCCAGCAGCTTAGCGCTGATAGAAGCGGGGGGGTATAAGACAGATACGCAGTATTTT
>-|-|TRBJ1-2|TRBV19
CASSPDGLYGYTF
TGTGCCAGTAGTCCGGACGGACTTTATGGCTACACCTTC
>-|-|TRBJ1-1|TRBV18
CASSPYSRSSGEAFF
TGTGCCAGCTCACCGTACAGTAGGTCGTCTGGCGAAGCTTTCTTT
>-|TRBD1|TRBJ1-2|TRBV5-4
CASSFGRDGTGIRGYTF
TGTGCCAGCAGCTTCGGCCGGGACGGGACAGGGATCCGCGGCTACACCTTC
>-|-|TRBJ2-7|TRBV5-1
CASSLASKGGAYEQYF
TGCGCCAGCAGCTTGGCTTCGAAGGGCGGGGCCTACGAGCAGTACTTC
>once|TRBD2|TRBJ2-5|TRBV5-8
CASSLATTSGGAQETQYF
TGTGCCAGCAGCTTGGCGACAACTAGCGGGGGGGCCCAAGAGACCCAGTACTTC
>-|-|TRBJ1-2|TRBV18
CASSPPTQLGGYTF
TGTGCCAGCTCACCACCGACACAGTTGGGCGGCTACACCTTC
>-|-|TRBJ1-1|TRBV20-1
CSAPGRGEAFF
TGCAGTGCGCCCGGACGGGGTGAAGCTTTCTTT